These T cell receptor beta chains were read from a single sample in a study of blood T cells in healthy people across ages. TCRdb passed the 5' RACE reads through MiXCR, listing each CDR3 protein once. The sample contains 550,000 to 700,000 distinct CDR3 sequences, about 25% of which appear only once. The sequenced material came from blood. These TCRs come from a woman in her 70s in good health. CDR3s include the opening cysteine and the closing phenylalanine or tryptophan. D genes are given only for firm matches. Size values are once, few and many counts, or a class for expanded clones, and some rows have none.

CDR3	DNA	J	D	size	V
CSARVPNTGELFF	TGCAGTGCTAGGGTACCGAACACCGGGGAGCTGTTTTTT	TRBJ2-2	.	few	TRBV20-1
CAISVSAGRRETQYF	TGTGCCATCAGTGTTTCGGCGGGGCGGAGGGAGACCCAGTACTTC	TRBJ2-5	.	few	TRBV10-3
CASAGHVQFF	TGTGCCAGCGCCGGGCATGTGCAGTTCTTC	TRBJ2-1	.	.	TRBV7-9
CASSQDSDRGYSPLHF	TGTGCCAGCAGCCAAGATTCTGACAGGGGTTATTCACCCCTCCACTTT	TRBJ1-6	TRBD1	.	TRBV4-2
CASSQGWVRGVSGNTIYF	TGTGCCAGCAGCCAAGGGTGGGTGAGAGGAGTCTCTGGAAACACCATATATTTT	TRBJ1-3	.	.	TRBV3-1
CASSLWDSRENEQFF	TGCGCCAGCAGCCTGTGGGACAGCCGGGAGAATGAGCAGTTCTTC	TRBJ2-1	.	.	TRBV5-1
CASSYQGADNQPQHF	TGCGCCAGCAGTTACCAGGGGGCCGACAATCAGCCCCAGCATTTT	TRBJ1-5	TRBD1	.	TRBV5-1
CASSSPGTVNTEAFF	TGTGCCAGCAGTTCCCCCGGGACAGTTAACACTGAAGCTTTCTTT	TRBJ1-1	TRBD1	.	TRBV28
CASSLRTSGGGETQYF	TGTGCCAGCAGCTTAAGAACTAGCGGGGGTGGAGAGACCCAGTACTTC	TRBJ2-5	TRBD2	many	TRBV11-2
CSAAQREGLETQYF	TGCAGTGCTGCCCAGAGGGAGGGGCTGGAGACCCAGTACTTC	TRBJ2-5	TRBD2	.	TRBV20-1
CASSLTNLYKTQYF	TGTGCCAGCTCTCTGACTAACTTGTATAAGACCCAGTACTTC	TRBJ2-5	.	.	TRBV7-6
CASSTGPFQETQYF	TGTGCCAGCAGTACCGGGCCCTTCCAAGAGACCCAGTACTTC	TRBJ2-5	.	.	TRBV6-1
CASRPGQGSRVQMGSYEQYF	TGTGCCAGCAGGCCGGGACAGGGTTCAAGGGTGCAGATGGGCTCCTACGAGCAGTACTTC	TRBJ2-7	TRBD1	few	TRBV2
CASSVAGGSLYNEQFF	TGTGCCAGCAGCGTAGCCGGGGGTTCGTTATACAATGAGCAGTTCTTC	TRBJ2-1	.	.	TRBV9
CASGFYGTAGSVTEAFF	TGTGCCAGCGGTTTTTACGGGACAGCCGGTTCGGTCACTGAAGCTTTCTTT	TRBJ1-1	TRBD1	few	TRBV25-1
CASGRGNNYGYTF	TGTGCCAGCGGCAGGGGTAATAACTATGGCTACACCTTC	TRBJ1-2	.	few	TRBV2
CASSLKIGAGASWQTQYF	TGTGCCAGCAGCTTAAAAATTGGGGCAGGGGCTTCTTGGCAGACCCAGTACTTC	TRBJ2-5	.	.	TRBV11-2
CGLRGLNTEAFF	TGCGGGCTCCGGGGCCTGAACACTGAAGCTTTCTTT	TRBJ1-1	.	.	TRBV29-1
CASSLSGTSSYNEQFF	TGCGCCAGCAGCTTATCGGGGACGAGCTCCTACAATGAGCAGTTCTTC	TRBJ2-1	.	.	TRBV5-1
CASSNGETQYF	TGTGCCAGCTCAAACGGGGAGACCCAGTACTTC	TRBJ2-5	.	many	TRBV7-2
CSVETESYEQYF	TGCAGCGTTGAGACGGAGTCCTACGAGCAGTACTTC	TRBJ2-7	.	once	TRBV29-1
CASSQRLADHYEQYF	TGTGCCAGCAGCCAAAGACTAGCGGACCACTACGAGCAGTACTTC	TRBJ2-7	TRBD2	.	TRBV7-8